This T cell receptor beta chain was sequenced for a study of CD8+ T cells in alopecia areata. The germline V gene encodes CDR1 SGHDT and CDR2 YYEEEE. V lost 1 base, J lost 5 bases, and 5 bases lay in between. The CDR3 contains 12 residues. Noted treatment: oral pan-JAK inhibitor, 5-10 mg twice daily. This clone was seen a handful of times. RNA extraction was followed by reverse transcription into cDNA, which acted as the sequencing template. Repertoires were generated with immunoSEQ multiplex PCR, while TCRdb's copy carries only in-frame clones and drops some. The table includes about 210,000 clones, roughly 40% detected once.

This sequence originates from a human donor with alopecia areata. The material sequenced was CD4+ T cells sorted from blood, taken at approximately week 36, from a patient treated with tofacitinib. The gene calls are TRBV5-6 and TRBJ2-3; D is ambiguous. Written as DNA, the CDR3 is TGTGCCAGCAGCTTGTTAGGAGATACGCAGTATTTT. Translating it yields CASSLLGDTQYF. The full variable domain, rest sourced from reference TRBV5-6 and TRBJ2-3, is DAGVTQSPTHLIKTRGQQVTLRCSPKSGHDTVSWYQQALGQGPQFIFQYYEEEERQRGNFPDRFSGHQFPNYSSELNVNALLLGDSALYLCASSLLGDTQYFGPGTRLTVL.